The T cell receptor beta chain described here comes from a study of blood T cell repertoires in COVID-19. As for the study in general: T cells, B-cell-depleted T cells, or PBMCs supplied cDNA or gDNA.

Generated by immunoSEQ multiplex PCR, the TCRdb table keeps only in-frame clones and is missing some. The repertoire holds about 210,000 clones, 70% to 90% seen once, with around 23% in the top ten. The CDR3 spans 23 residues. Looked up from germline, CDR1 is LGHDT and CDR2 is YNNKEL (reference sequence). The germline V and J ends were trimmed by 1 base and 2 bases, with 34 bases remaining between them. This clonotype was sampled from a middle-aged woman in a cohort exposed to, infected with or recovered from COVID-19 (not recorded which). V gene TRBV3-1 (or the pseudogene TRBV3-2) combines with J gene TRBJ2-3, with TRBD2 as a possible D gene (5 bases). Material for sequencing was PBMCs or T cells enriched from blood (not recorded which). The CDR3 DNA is TGTGCCAGCAGCCAAGGACCGTTCGGGGTCAGTTTATCCCACGAGGAGTACACAGATACGCAGTATTTT. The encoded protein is CASSQGPFGVSLSHEEYTDTQYF.